This entry is about one T cell receptor (beta chain). This sample stems from a study of control samples from healthy donors and cancer patients. The table came from immunoSEQ multiplex PCR; TCRdb's copy has only in-frame clones and leaves some out. Among 95,000 to 150,000 clones listed, about 90% were seen once. V lost 1 base to trimming and J lost 7 bases, with 7 bases between them. CDR3 length: 12 amino acids. The sample comprised blood. The receptor was derived from a man between 18 and 29 years old in good health. The chain links TRBV12-3 or TRBV12-4 to TRBJ2-5; D not certain. Here the CDR3 reads CASSLDPGTQYF. The DNA for the CDR3 is TGTGCCAGCAGTTTAGATCCAGGGACCCAGTACTTC.